The T cell receptor (beta chain) described here comes from a study of blood T cell repertoires in COVID-19. Study in general: Sites in the United States, Italy and Spain provided acute and convalescent COVID-19 samples. PBMCs, B-cell-depleted T cells, or T cells were the source of the cDNA or gDNA that made up the material.

The CDR3 covers 15 residues. Trimming at V came to 6 bases and at J to 2 bases, leaving 9 bases not matched to a gene. Germline V gene sequence: CDR1 MNHEY, CDR2 SVGAGI. Study processing details: Reference gene primers were amplified, and this amplification served to estimate nucleated cell counts. Produced via immunoSEQ multiplex PCR; TCRdb's table is partial and in-frame only. The V and J calls and clone size were taken over from that table, and D and trimming were inferred from the DNA. Of around 95,000 clones in the sample, roughly nine tenths were seen once. Sequenced sample: peripheral blood. The chain joins TRBV6-5 to TRBJ1-1; TRBD1 agrees at 7 bases. The clonotype originates from a man in his forties or fifties with acute or convalescent COVID-19. CDR3: CASSVRGGRNTEAFF. The CDR3 nucleotides read TGTGCCAGCAGCGTTAGAGGGGGCAGAAACACTGAAGCTTTCTTT.